The 17 T cell receptor beta chains in this list originate from one sample, sequenced in a study of Graves' ophthalmopathy and Graves' hyperthyroidism. Amplification from RNA transcripts yielded the TCR beta CDR3 regions. HTBI-primed RT-PCR formed the first round, and a multiplex PCR formed the second. TCRdb itself ran the multiplex PCR reads through MiXCR, one entry per CDR3 protein. The data contain about 590,000 distinct CDR3 sequences, under 45% of them singletons. Sequenced: peripheral blood or thyroid tissue (not recorded which). These TCRs come from an adult man with Graves' hyperthyroidism.

This clonotype was counted between two and nine times. The rearrangement links TRBV7-9 to TRBJ1-5, with D possibly being TRBD1 (6 bases). This CDR3 has 15 amino acids. Germline V gene data show CDR1 as SEHNR and CDR2 as FQNEAQ (reference sequence). Trimming shortened V by 5 bases and J by 7 bases, and 18 bases separated the two germline ends. The CDR3 sequence: CASSGAIGGGQPQHF. CDR3 DNA: TGTGCCAGCAGCGGGGCTATCGGGGGCGGCCAGCCCCAGCATTTT.

The CDR3 protein is CAWSGSGDNEQFF. CDR3 bases: TGTGCCTGGAGTGGGAGCGGTGACAATGAGCAGTTCTTC. The V and J genes are TRBV30 and TRBJ2-5; D might be TRBD2 (5 bases). Gene TRBJ2-1 matches the end of the DNA better, so the J call may be wrong. The CDR3 extends over 13 amino acids. Germline V gene sequence: CDR1 GTSNPN, CDR2 SVGIG (reference sequence).

This clonotype was counted many times. The chain uses TRBV5-8 and TRBJ1-1; 10 nucleotides match TRBD1. The CDR3 contains 15 residues. Trimming cost V 4 bases and J 3 bases; bases outside gene matches: 6. The germline CDR1 and CDR2 sequences are SGHTS and YDEGEE. The CDR3 spells CASSTLTGGYTEAFF. The CDR3 region has the DNA TGTGCCAGCAGCACCTTGACAGGGGGCTACACTGAAGCTTTCTTT. The variable domain in full, completed from reference TRBV5-8 and TRBJ1-1, reads EAGVTQSPTHLIKTRGQQATLRCSPISGHTSVYWYQQALGLGLQFLLWYDEGEERNRGNFPPRFSGRQFPNYSSELNVNALELEDSALYLCASSTLTGGYTEAFFGQGTRLTVV.

V gene TRBV20-1 combines with J gene TRBJ2-5, with a tentative D call TRBD2 (5 bases). The germline V and J ends were trimmed by 6 bases and 4 bases, with 9 bases remaining between them. CDR3 size: 11 residues. The germline V gene encodes CDR1 DFQATT and CDR2 SNEGSKA (reference sequence). CDR3 in DNA: TGCAGTGCGGGAGCACCAGAGACCCAGTACTTC. This sequence encodes CSAGAPETQYF.

There are many counts of this clonotype. The V call is TRBV19, the J call TRBJ1-5, with D unclear. Between the trimmed V and J ends, which lost 6 bases and 1 base, there was a span of 13 bases. The CDR3 has 15 residues. Germline V gene data show CDR1 as LNHDA and CDR2 as SQIVND (reference sequence). CDR3 coding DNA: TGTGCCAGTAGCCCGGATGGTTGGAGCAATCAGCCCCAGCATTTT. It is translated as CASSPDGWSNQPQHF.

V and J are TRBV2 and TRBJ1-2; 10 bases are a match to TRBD1. Germline CDR1 SNHLY, CDR2 FYNNEI. The V segment lost 6 bases and the J segment 4 bases; nucleotides outside the gene matches: 11. The CDR3 spans 16 residues. CDR3 bases: TGTGCCAGCAGGAGAACCGGGACAGGGGAGGTCTATGGCTACACCTTC. Encoded protein: CASRRTGTGEVYGYTF.

This clonotype appeared many times. The chain recombines TRBV10-3 with TRBJ2-5, with D hard to call. CDR1 ENHRY and CDR2 SYGVKD come from the germline V gene. This CDR3 spans 13 amino acids. Trimming cost V 0 bases and J 4 bases, with 6 bases left between them. Here the CDR3 reads CAISESTRETQYF. CDR3 bases: TGTGCCATCAGTGAGTCGACTCGAGAGACCCAGTACTTC.

This clonotype has ten or more counts. The CDR3 region has the DNA TGCAGTGCTAGGCCCCTAAAGGAAGTCGGGACCGCCTACGAGCAGTACTTC. As protein: CSARPLKEVGTAYEQYF. V usage is TRBV20-1 and J usage is TRBJ2-7; TRBD1 or TRBD2 may be the D gene (5 bases each). The CDR3 is 17 amino acids. Trimming pared 3 bases from V and 2 bases from J, leaving 23 bases between. The germline CDR1 and CDR2 sequences are DFQATT and SNEGSKA (reference sequence).

This clonotype was seen at least ten times. The chain employs TRBV28 and TRBJ1-2, with 7 bases lining up with TRBD1. The CDR3 runs 13 residues. Trimming took 6 bases from V and 2 from J; bases not matched to a gene: 3. The germline CDR1 and CDR2 sequences are MDHEN and SYDVKM. The CDR3, as DNA: TGTGCCAGCAGACAGGGGATCAACTATGGCTACACCTTC. Translated, it gives CASRQGINYGYTF.

In its sample, this clonotype was seen many times. J is TRBJ1-5 and V is TRBV11-2; D not certain. Germline CDR1 reads SGHAT; CDR2 reads FQNNGV. Trimming took 5 bases from V and 0 from J, leaving 11 bases between them. CDR3 length: 15 amino acids. This CDR3 is CASSAQAYSNQPQHF. The CDR3 DNA is TGTGCCAGCAGCGCTCAGGCTTATAGCAATCAGCCCCAGCATTTT.

This sequence joins TRBV7-9 and TRBJ1-1, with D perhaps matching TRBD1 (6 bases). Germline assignment: CDR1 SEHNR and CDR2 FQNEAQ (reference sequence). The CDR3 contains 15 residues. V was pared by 2 bases and J by 5 bases, with 15 bases between. The CDR3 here is CASSLKGGGGTEAFF. CDR3 DNA sequence: TGTGCCAGCAGCTTAAAAGGAGGGGGGGGAACTGAAGCTTTCTTT.

This clonotype was seen repeatedly, ten times or more. The CDR3, as DNA: TGTGCCAGCAGTTACGACAGGGGTGAAGCTTTCTTT. Protein sequence: CASSYDRGEAFF. The J gene is TRBJ1-1, the V gene TRBV6-6; 8 bases map to TRBD1. V shed 2 bases and J 7 bases; nucleotides not matched to a gene: 0. The CDR3 runs to 12 residues. Germline loops: CDR1 MNHNY, CDR2 SVGAGI (reference sequence).

As to this clonotype: Compared with germline, one end of the junction differs, possibly owing to a read error. The V call is TRBV5-1, the J call TRBJ1-2; D might be TRBD1 (5 bases). Germline V lookup: CDR1 SGHRS, CDR2 YFSETQ. The CDR3 consists of 14 residues. CDR3 region: CASSLDWGSYDYTF. DNA for the CDR3: TGCGCCAGCAGCTTGGACTGGGGGTCATATGACTACACCTTC.

This clonotype was counted many times. The chain recombines TRBV29-1 with TRBJ2-5; 7 bases line up with TRBD2. This CDR3 has 14 amino acids. Germline assignment: CDR1 SQVTM and CDR2 ANQGSEA. After removal of 4 bases from V and 3 bases from J, the junction contained 8 bases not matched to a gene. Written as DNA, the CDR3 is TGCAGCGTTGTCGGGTCGGCGGGAGAAGAGACCCAGTACTTC. Residues: CSVVGSAGEETQYF.

Details on this clonotype: A much larger clonotype is one base distant, so this may be a read error. This chain joins TRBV29-1 and TRBJ2-7, with 8 bases identical to TRBD1. V was clipped by 4 bases and J by 7 bases; unmatched bases: 18. Germline V gives CDR1 SQVTM, CDR2 ANQGSEA. The CDR3 extends over 16 amino acids. The CDR3 loop reads CSVGGMPPGTGWEQYF. In nucleotides, the CDR3 is TGCAGCGTTGGGGGGATGCCCCCCGGGACAGGATGGGAGCAGTACTTC.

This clonotype was recorded at least ten times. The chain joins TRBV25-1 to TRBJ1-5; no definite D call. The CDR3 length is 14 residues. Germline V gene lookup returns CDR1 MGHDK and CDR2 SYGVNS. Trimming shortened V by 3 bases and J by 9 bases, and 15 bases separated the two germline ends. The CDR3: CASSDLSWTWPQHF. CDR3 coding DNA: TGTGCCAGCAGTGACCTATCATGGACCTGGCCCCAGCATTTT.

This clonotype was counted many times. The genes are TRBV6-6 and TRBJ2-7; perhaps D is TRBD1 or TRBD2 (5 bases each). The CDR3 is 15 residues long. Germline CDR1 reads MNHNY; CDR2 reads SVGAGI (reference sequence). V was trimmed by 6 bases and J by 4 bases, leaving 19 bases between them. For the CDR3, the DNA is TGTGCCAGCAGGCCTCGGGACCCTACTGTTTACGAGCAGTACTTC. Protein product: CASRPRDPTVYEQYF.